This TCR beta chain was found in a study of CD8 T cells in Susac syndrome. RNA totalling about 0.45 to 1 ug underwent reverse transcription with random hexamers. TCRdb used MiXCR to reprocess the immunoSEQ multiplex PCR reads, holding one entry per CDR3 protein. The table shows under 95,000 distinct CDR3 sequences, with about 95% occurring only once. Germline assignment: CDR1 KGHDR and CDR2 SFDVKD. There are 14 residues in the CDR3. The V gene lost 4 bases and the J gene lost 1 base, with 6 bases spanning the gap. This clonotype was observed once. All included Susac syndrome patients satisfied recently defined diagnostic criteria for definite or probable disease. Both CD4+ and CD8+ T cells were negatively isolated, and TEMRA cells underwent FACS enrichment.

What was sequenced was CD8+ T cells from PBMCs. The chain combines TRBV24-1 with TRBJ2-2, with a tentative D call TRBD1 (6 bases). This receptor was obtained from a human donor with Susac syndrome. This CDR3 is CATSEQGNTGELFF. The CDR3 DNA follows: TGTGCCACCAGTGAACAGGGGAACACCGGGGAGCTGTTTTTT.